The rows below give T cell receptor beta chains drawn from one sample of a study of shared clonotypes between healthy human individuals. Assay: immunoSEQ multiplex PCR; the TCRdb copy retains only in-frame clones and omits some. The table lists millions of clones, over 85% of them singletons. The specimen was naive CD4+ T cells from PBMCs. These receptors all come from a man aged 18 to 35 in good health. Some clones in this sample may be carry-over from other donors' samples. The CDR3 runs from the conserved cysteine through the conserved F or W. The listing skips clone size in some rows; elsewhere it reads once, few, many or a size class.

CDR3 | V | size
CASSTPGAADTQYF | TRBV5-4 | .
CASSCRQGVNEKLFF | TRBV27 | .
CASSSHGTVQETQYF | TRBV5-1 | .
CASSVDLQSQETQYF | TRBV9 | .
CASSVGGANEKLFF | TRBV9 | .
CAIRTSVGSGYGYTF | TRBV10-3 | .
CASTDLGGYSYEQYF | TRBV6-1 | .
CASSLGGSLLAYEQYF | TRBV5-1 | .
CASSGQGASTGELFF | TRBV10-2 | .
CASSLQGQGQETQYF | TRBV5-1 | .
CASSLHERAFF | TRBV28 | few
CASSSQGSGYTF | TRBV7-8 | .
CASRGGVAYNEQFF | TRBV6-5 | .
CASSSTSMGGYTF | TRBV7-9 | .
CASSPIVLQESYEQYF | TRBV4-1 | .
CASSKDWQTARRILGTEAFF | TRBV21-1 | once
CSAAGGPISYNEQFF | TRBV29-1 | .
CASSRAGGDAGNTIYF | TRBV7-9 | .
CASSPGRENTGELFF | TRBV18 | .
CASSPGLGDEQYF | TRBV5-1 | .
CASSERGRPVVEAFF | TRBV2 | .
CASRGEETQYF | TRBV5-1 | once
CASRRGMNTEAFF | TRBV2 | .
CASKPDYGYTF | TRBV28 | .
CASTRGRWGYGYTF | TRBV28 | .
CASSAQLSNTEAFF | TRBV2 | .
CASSVELGYEQYF | TRBV9 | .
CASSPLGQGLVGYTF | TRBV27 | .
CASSHRTVLSTDTQYF | TRBV14 | .
CASSVRLYGYTF | TRBV28 | .
CAKSFRGPTGNEQFF | TRBV25-1 | .
CASSPSRDRQKLFF | TRBV4-2 | .
CSSASGAEAFF | TRBV29-1 | .
CASSFWPLFQPQHF | TRBV5-8 | .
CAISGGGRGSYEQYF | TRBV10-3 | .
CASSLAQGHSEKLFF | TRBV7-9 | .
CASSSGGTVRYEQYF | TRBV5-1 | many
CASSFHYTDTQYF | TRBV28 | .
CASSVDAGGLATNEKLFF | TRBV9 | .
CASSRTQGSGNTIYF | TRBV5-1 | .
CASSYGWGRGGEQYF | TRBV6-5 | once
CASGSSSEGDTQYF | TRBV12-5 | .
CASSYISFTGEQYF | TRBV7-2 | .
CASSLGGSDEAFF | TRBV5-1 | .
CASSLLGGSEQFF | TRBV28 | once
CAWSVARARYGYTF | TRBV30 | .
CASSSGPQETQYF | TRBV5-4 | .
CASSSNGRNEAFF | TRBV27 | .
CASSLGRGTGPIYEQYF | TRBV11-2 | .
CASSRVLTGEREEKLFF | TRBV4-1 | .
CASTLTGAGGHF | TRBV6-1 | .
CASSSRLRTTYNEQFF | TRBV5-4 | .
CASSTPGTGNTIYF | TRBV28 | .
CASGTGTSYNEQFF | TRBV2 | .
CAISKGLAVTDTQYF | TRBV10-3 | .
CASSWLDSSSYEQYF | TRBV28 | .
CACPGRARISGNTIYF | TRBV30 | .
CASRMLNRGGTEAFF | TRBV6-5 | .
CASSILSGETQYF | TRBV19 | .